This TCR beta chain comes out of a study of CD8 T cells in ankylosing spondylitis. Study-wide results and caveats: What seemed typical of ankylosing spondylitis blood was a TCR beta motif built from about 8 highly homologous variants. Relatively scarce in peripheral blood, disease-linked clones were CD8+.

TCRdb reprocessed the 5' RACE reads via MiXCR and lists one record per CDR3 protein. The profile covers fewer than 750,000 distinct CDR3 sequences, with under 20% appearing a single time and around a fifth taken by the ten largest. As for this clonotype: Its antigen is currently unknown.

V lost 2 bases, J lost 4 bases, and 4 bases stayed unmatched. Germline-derived CDR1 and CDR2 are SGHRS and YFSETQ. The CDR3 runs to 14 residues. Sequenced sample: blood, either unsorted or a sorted T cell fraction (not recorded which). The gene calls are TRBV5-1 and TRBJ2-5, with 8 bases that match TRBD2. The TCR comes from a male donor with ankylosing spondylitis. The CDR3 DNA follows: TGCGCCAGCAGCTTCACCGGGGGGGGAGAGACCCAGTACTTC. This sequence encodes CASSFTGGGETQYF.